The clone carrying this TCR beta chain showed up just once. The antigen remains undetermined. V shed 3 bases and J 0 bases; nucleotides not matched to a gene: 8. This CDR3 region has 16 residues. Per germline, CDR1 SGDLS and CDR2 YYNGEE. Measured with immunoSEQ multiplex PCR; TCRdb has only the in-frame clones, and not every one. Among tens of thousands of clones listed, roughly 89% were seen once. The data are from a study of graft-versus-host responses after intestinal transplantation. V usage is TRBV9 and J usage is TRBJ2-5; TRBD1 matches at 7 bases. The sequences come from unstimulated CD4+ T cells sorted from spleen or lymph node cells, collected before intestinal transplant. This clonotype was sampled from a human donor who received an intestinal transplant. CDR3 sequence (DNA): TGTGCCAGCAGCGCCGGACAGGACATTTACCAAGAGACCCAGTACTTC. As protein: CASSAGQDIYQETQYF.